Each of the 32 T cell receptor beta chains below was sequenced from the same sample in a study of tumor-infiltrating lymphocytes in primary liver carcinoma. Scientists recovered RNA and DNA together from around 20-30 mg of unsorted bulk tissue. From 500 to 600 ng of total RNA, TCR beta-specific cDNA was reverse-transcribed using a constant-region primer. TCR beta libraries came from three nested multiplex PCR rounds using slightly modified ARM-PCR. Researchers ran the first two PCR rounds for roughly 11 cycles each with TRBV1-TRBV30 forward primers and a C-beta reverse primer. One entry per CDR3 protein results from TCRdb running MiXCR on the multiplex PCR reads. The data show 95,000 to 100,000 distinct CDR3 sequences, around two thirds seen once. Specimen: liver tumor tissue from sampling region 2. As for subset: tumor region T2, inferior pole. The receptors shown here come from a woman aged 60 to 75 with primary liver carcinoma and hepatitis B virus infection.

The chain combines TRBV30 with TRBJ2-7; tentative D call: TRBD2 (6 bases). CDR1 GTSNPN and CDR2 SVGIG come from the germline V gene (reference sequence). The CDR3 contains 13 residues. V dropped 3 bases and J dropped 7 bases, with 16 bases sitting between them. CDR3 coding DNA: TGTGCCTGGAGCCGGCGGGGAGTCAAGGAGCAGTACTTC. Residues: CAWSRRGVKEQYF.

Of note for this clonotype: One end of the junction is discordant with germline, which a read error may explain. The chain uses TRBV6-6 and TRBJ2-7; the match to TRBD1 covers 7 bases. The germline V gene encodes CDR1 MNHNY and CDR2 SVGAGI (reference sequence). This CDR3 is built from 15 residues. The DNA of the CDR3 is TGTGCCAGCTGTTACTCGGGGACAGCGTTCCATGAGCAGTACTTC. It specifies CASCYSGTAFHEQYF.

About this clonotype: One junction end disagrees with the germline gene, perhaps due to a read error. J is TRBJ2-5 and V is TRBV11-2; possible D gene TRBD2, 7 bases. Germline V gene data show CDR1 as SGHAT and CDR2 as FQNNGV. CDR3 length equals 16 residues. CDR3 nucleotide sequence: TGTGCCAGCAACTCACTAAGGGGGGGCTTCCAAGAGACTCAGTATTTC. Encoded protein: CASNSLRGGFQETQYF.

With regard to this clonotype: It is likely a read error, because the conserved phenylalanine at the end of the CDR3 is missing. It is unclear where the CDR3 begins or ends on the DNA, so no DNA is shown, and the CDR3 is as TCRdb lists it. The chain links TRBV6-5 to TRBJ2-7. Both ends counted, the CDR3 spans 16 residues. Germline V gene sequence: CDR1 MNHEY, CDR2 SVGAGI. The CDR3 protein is CASSYSTEIGSYEHYL.

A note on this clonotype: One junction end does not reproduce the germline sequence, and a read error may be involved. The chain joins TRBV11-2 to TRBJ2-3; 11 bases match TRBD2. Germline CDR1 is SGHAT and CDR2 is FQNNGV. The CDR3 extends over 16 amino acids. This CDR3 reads CASRYSGRVYSDTQYF. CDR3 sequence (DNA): TGTGCCAGCAGATATAGCGGGAGGGTCTACTCAGATACGCAGTACTTT.

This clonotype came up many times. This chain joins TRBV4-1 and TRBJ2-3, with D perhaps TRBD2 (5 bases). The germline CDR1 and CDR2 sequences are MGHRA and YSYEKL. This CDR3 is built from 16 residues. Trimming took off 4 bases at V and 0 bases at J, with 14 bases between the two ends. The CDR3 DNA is TGCGCCAGCAGCCTCTCCGGAGGACCTAGCACAGATACGCAGTATTTT. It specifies CASSLSGGPSTDTQYF.

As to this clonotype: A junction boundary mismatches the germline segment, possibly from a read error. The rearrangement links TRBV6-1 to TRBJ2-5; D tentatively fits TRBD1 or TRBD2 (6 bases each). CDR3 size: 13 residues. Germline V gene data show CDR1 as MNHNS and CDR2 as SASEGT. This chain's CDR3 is CDSSVGGRETLYF. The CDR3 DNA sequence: TGTGACAGCAGTGTCGGGGGCCGGGAGACCCTGTACTTC.

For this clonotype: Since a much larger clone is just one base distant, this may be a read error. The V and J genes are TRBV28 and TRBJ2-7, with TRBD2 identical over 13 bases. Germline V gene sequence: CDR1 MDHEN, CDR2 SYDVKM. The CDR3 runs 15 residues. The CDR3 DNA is TGTGCCAGCAAAACCATGGGACTAGCGGGGTACGAGCTGTACTTC. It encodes CASKTMGLAGYELYF.

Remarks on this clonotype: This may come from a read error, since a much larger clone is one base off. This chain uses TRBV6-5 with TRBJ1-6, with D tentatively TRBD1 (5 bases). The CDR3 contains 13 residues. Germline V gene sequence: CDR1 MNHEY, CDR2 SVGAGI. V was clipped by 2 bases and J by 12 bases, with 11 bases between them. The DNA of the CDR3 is TGTGCCAGCAGTTACAGGTGGGGGGAACCCCTCCACTTT. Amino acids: CASSYRWGEPLHF.

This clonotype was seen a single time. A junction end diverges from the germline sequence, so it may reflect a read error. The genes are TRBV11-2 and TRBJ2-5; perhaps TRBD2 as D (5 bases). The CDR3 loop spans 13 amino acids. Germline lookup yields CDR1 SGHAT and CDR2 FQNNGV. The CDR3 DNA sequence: TGTGCCAGCAACTTAGAGTTCGAGGGGACCCAGTACTTC. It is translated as CASNLEFEGTQYF.

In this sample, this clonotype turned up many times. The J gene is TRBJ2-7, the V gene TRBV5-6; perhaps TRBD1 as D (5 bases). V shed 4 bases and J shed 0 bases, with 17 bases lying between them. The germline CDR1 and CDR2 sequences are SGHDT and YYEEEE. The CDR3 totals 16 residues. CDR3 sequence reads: CASSPNLGLSSYEQYF. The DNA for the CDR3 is TGTGCCAGCAGCCCTAACTTGGGGCTCAGCTCCTACGAGCAGTACTTC.

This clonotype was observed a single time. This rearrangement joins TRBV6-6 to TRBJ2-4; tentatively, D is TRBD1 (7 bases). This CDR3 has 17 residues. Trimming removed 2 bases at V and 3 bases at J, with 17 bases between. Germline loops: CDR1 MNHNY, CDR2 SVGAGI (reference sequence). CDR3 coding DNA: TGTGCCAGCAGTTACGGTGGAGGGGGCCTAGTCAAAAACATTCAGTACTTC. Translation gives CASSYGGGGLVKNIQYF.

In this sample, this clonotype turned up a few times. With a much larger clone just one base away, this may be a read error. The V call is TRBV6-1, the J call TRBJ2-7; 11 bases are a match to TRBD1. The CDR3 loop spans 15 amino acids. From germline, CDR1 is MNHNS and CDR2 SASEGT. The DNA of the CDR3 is TGTGCCAGGAGTGAATCAAGGACAGGGGGCTTCGAGCAGTACTTC. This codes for CARSESRTGGFEQYF.

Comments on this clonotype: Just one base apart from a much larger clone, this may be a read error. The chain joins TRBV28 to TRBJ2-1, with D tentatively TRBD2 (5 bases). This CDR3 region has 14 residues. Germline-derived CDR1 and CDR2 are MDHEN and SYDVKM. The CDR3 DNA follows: TGTGCCAGTCAGCGGAACGATTTCTACAATCAGCAGTTCTTC. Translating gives CASQRNDFYNQQFF.

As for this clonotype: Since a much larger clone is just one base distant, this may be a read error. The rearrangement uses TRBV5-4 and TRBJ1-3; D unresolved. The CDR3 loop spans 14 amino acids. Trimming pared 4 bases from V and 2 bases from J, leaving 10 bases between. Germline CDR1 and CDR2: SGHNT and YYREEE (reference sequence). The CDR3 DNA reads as TGTGCCAGCAGCCCAGTGGGGACTGGAAACACCATATATTTT. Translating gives CASSPVGTGNTIYF.

This CDR3 reads CASSLGGHAEAFF. The DNA for the CDR3 is TGTGCCAGCAGCTTAGGAGGTCACGCTGAAGCTTTCTTT. The chain uses TRBV7-9 and TRBJ1-1; D is undetermined. This CDR3 spans 13 amino acids. Germline V gene lookup returns CDR1 SEHNR and CDR2 FQNEAQ (reference sequence). V dropped 1 base and J dropped 6 bases, with 9 bases sitting between them.

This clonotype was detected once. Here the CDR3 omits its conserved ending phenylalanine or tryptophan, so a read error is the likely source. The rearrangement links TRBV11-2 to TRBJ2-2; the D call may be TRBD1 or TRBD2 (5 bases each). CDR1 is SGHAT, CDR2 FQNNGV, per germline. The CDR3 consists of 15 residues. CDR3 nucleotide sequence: TGTGCCAGCAGCTTGCGTCTTGGGAACACCGGGGCGCTGTTTTGT. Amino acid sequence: CASSLRLGNTGALFC.

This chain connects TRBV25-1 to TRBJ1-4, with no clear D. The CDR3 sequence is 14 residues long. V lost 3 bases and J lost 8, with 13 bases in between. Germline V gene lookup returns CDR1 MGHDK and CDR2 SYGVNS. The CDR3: CASSEGGRFEKLFF. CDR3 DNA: TGTGCCAGCAGTGAGGGAGGCCGCTTCGAAAAACTGTTTTTT. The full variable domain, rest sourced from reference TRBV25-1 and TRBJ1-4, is EADIYQTPRYLVIGTGKKITLECSQTMGHDKMYWYQQDPGMELHLIHYSYGVNSTEKGDLSSESTVSRIRTEHFPLTLESARPSHTSQYLCASSEGGRFEKLFFGSGTQLSVL.

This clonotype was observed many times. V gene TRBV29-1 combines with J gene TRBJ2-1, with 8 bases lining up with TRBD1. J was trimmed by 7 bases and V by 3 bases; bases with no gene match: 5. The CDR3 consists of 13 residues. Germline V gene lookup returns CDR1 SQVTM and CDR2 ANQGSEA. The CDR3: CSVEDNRGNEQFF. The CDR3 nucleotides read TGCAGCGTTGAGGATAACAGGGGGAATGAGCAGTTCTTC.

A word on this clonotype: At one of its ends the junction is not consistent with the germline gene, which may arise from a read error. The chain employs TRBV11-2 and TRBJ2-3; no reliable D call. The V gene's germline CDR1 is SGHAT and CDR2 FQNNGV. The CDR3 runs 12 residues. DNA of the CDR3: TGTGCCAGCAGCCCCCGGGCGGATAGGCAGTATTTC. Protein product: CASSPRADRQYF.

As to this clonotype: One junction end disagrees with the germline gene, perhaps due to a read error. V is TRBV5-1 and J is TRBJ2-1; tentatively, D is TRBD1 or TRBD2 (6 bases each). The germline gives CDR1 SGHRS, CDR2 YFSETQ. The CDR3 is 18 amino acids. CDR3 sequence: CASRLGVVGGKSYNEQFF. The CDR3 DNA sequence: TGCGCCAGCCGCTTGGGTGTGGTCGGGGGCAAGTCCTACAATGAGCAGTTCTTC. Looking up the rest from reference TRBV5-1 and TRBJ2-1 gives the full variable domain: KAGVTQTPRYLIKTRGQQVTLSCSPISGHRSVSWYQQTPGQGLQFLFEYFSETQRNKGNFPGRFSGRQFSNSRSEMNVSTLELGDSALYLCASRLGVVGGKSYNEQFFGPGTRLTVL.

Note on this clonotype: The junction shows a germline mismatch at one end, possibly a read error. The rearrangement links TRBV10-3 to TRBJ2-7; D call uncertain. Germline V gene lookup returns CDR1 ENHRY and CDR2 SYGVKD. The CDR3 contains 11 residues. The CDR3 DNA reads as TGTACCATCATTGAAGGGTTTGAGCAGTACTTC. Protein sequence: CTIIEGFEQYF.

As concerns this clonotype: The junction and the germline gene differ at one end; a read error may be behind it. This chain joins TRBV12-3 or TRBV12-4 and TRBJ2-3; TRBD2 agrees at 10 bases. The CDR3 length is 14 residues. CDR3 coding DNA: TGTGCCAACAGTAATCAGCGGGAGGGAGATATGCAGTATTTT. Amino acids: CANSNQREGDMQYF.

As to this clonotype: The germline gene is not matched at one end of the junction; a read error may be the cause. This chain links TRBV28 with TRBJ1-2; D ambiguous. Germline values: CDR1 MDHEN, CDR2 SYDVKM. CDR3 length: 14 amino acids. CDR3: CACSLLETHYGYTF. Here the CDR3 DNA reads TGTGCCTGCAGTTTATTAGAGACTCACTATGGCTACACCTTC.

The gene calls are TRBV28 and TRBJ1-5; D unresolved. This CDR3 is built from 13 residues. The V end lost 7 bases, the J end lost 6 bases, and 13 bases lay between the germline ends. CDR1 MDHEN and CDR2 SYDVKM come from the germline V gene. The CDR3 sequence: CASTLVGFQPQHF. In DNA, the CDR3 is TGTGCCAGCACCCTAGTCGGGTTTCAGCCCCAGCATTTT.

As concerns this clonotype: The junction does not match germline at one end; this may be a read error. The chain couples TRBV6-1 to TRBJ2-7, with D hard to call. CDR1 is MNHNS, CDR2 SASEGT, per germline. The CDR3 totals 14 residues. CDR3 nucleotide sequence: TGTACCAGCAGTCGGGCATGTGTAACCTACGAGCAGTACTTC. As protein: CTSSRACVTYEQYF.

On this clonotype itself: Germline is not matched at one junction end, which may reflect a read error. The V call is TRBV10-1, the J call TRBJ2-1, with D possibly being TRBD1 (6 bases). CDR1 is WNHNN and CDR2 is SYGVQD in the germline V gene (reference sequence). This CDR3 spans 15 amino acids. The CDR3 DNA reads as TGCGCAAGCAGTGAAGGACAGTCGGCCTACAATGAGCAGTTCTTC. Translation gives CASSEGQSAYNEQFF.

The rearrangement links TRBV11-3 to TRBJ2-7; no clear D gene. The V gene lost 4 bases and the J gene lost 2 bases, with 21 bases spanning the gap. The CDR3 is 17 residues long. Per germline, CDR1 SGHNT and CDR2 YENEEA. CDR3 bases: TGTGCCAGCAGCTCGGACCGAGCAGGATTAGGTACCTACGAGCAGTACTTC. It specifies CASSSDRAGLGTYEQYF.

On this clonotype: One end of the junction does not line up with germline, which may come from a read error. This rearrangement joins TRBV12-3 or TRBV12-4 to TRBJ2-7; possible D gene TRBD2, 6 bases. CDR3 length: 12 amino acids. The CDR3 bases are TGTGCCAGCAGTCGACTGGAGGGCGAGCTGTATTTC. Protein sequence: CASSRLEGELYF.

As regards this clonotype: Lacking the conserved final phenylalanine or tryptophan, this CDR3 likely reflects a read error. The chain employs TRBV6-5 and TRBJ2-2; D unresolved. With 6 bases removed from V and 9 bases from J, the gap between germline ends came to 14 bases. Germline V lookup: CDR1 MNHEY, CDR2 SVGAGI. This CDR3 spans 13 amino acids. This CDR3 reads CASRSQFSRELFL. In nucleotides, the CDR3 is TGTGCCAGCAGATCACAGTTTTCCCGGGAGCTGTTTTTA.

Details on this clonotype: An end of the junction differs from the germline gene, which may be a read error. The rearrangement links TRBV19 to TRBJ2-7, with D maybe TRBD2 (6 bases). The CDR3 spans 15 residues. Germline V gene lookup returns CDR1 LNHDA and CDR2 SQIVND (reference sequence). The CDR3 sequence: CARFSGHFSSCEQYF. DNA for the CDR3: TGTGCCAGATTCAGCGGGCACTTTAGCTCCTGCGAGCAGTACTTC.

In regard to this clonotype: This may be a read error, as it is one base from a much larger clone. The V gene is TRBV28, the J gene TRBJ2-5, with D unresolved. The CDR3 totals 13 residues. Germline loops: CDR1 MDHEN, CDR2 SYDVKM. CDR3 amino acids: CACSPTAKETQYF. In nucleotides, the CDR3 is TGTGCCTGCAGCCCTACGGCCAAAGAGACCCAGTACTTC.